These 25 T cell receptor beta chains were sequenced from one sample in a study of T cell responses to AZD1222 COVID-19 vaccine. Method: immunoSEQ multiplex PCR; TCRdb's copy keeps in-frame clones and lacks some. This table holds approximately 27,000 clones, around 90% found once. This material consisted of peripheral blood, taken on day 0 of AZD1222 vaccination. The receptors come from an adult in good health.

The CDR3 nucleotides read TGTGCCATCAGTGAGCCGGGACGCTATGGCTACACCTTC. It specifies CAISEPGRYGYTF. The V call is TRBV10-3, the J call TRBJ1-2; D perhaps matches TRBD1 (5 bases). Trimming removed 2 bases from V and 4 bases from J, with 8 bases in between. The CDR3 consists of 13 residues. The V gene's germline CDR1 is ENHRY and CDR2 SYGVKD.

V gene TRBV5-6 combines with J gene TRBJ2-5, with 9 bases aligning to TRBD2. Losses at the gene ends were 3 bases for V and 3 bases for J; bases not matched to a gene: 3. CDR1 and CDR2 from the germline V gene are SGHDT and YYEEEE. This CDR3 comprises 14 residues. CDR3 loop: CASSSLAGEETQYF. The CDR3 coding sequence is TGTGCCAGCAGCTCGTTAGCGGGAGAAGAGACCCAGTACTTC. The complete variable domain, with remaining parts taken from reference TRBV5-6 and TRBJ2-5, reads DAGVTQSPTHLIKTRGQQVTLRCSPKSGHDTVSWYQQALGQGPQFIFQYYEEEERQRGNFPDRFSGHQFPNYSSELNVNALLLGDSALYLCASSSLAGEETQYFGPGTRLLVL.

This chain joins TRBV3-1 (or the pseudogene TRBV3-2) and TRBJ1-1; D is uncertain. This CDR3 comprises 18 residues. Germline CDR1 reads LGHDT; CDR2 reads YNNKEL (reference sequence). Trimming cost V 1 base and J 0 bases, with 18 bases left between them. The CDR3 nucleotides are TGTGCCAGCAGCCAAGCACTTGGCCGCACCCTTATGAACACTGAAGCTTTCTTT. Its translation: CASSQALGRTLMNTEAFF.

The J gene is TRBJ2-2, the V gene TRBV9; 8 bases are a match to TRBD2. The CDR3 spans 14 residues. CDR1 is SGDLS, CDR2 YYNGEE, per germline. Unmatched junction bases numbered 11, after V lost 10 bases and J lost 6 bases. This CDR3 is CASTGGPDPGELFF. CDR3 in DNA: TGTGCCTCTACGGGAGGGCCAGATCCCGGGGAGCTGTTTTTT.

This rearrangement joins TRBV5-4 to TRBJ2-5; 11 bases fit TRBD2. J was trimmed by 4 bases and V by 4 bases; bases with no gene match: 12. This CDR3 has 17 amino acids. CDR1 is SGHNT and CDR2 is YYREEE in the germline V gene (reference sequence). The CDR3 sequence: CASSPGASGRMPETQYF. DNA for the CDR3: TGTGCCAGCAGCCCCGGGGCTAGCGGGAGGATGCCAGAGACCCAGTACTTC.

This clone was seen only a few times. V and J are TRBV30 and TRBJ2-7, with unresolved D. CDR1 and CDR2 (germline): GTSNPN, SVGIG (reference sequence). This CDR3 is built from 14 residues. V was trimmed by 2 bases and J by 5 bases, leaving 16 bases between them. The CDR3 loop reads CAWSSYSRGDEQYF. The DNA for the CDR3 is TGTGCCTGGAGTTCATACAGCCGTGGGGACGAGCAGTACTTC.

The rearrangement joins TRBV27 to TRBJ2-7; weak D call: TRBD1 (6 bases). Germline CDR1 and CDR2: MNHEY and SMNVEV (reference sequence). This CDR3 spans 14 amino acids. Between the trimmed V and J ends, which lost 5 bases and 2 bases, there was a span of 13 bases. The CDR3 DNA follows: TGTGCCAGCAGTCCCACCCGACAGGCCTACGAGCAGTACTTC. Translation gives CASSPTRQAYEQYF.

The chain links TRBV2 to TRBJ1-1; possible D gene TRBD1, 6 bases. V was clipped by 6 bases and J by 1 base, with 9 bases between them. Germline V gene lookup returns CDR1 SNHLY and CDR2 FYNNEI. This CDR3 has 13 residues. The chain's CDR3 is CASSPTGNTEAFF. The CDR3 DNA reads TGTGCCAGCAGCCCGACAGGGAACACTGAAGCTTTCTTT.

This chain links TRBV10-3 with TRBJ2-1, with 7 bases lining up with TRBD1. The CDR3 has 12 residues. Germline V gene lookup returns CDR1 ENHRY and CDR2 SYGVKD. V trimming: 6 bases; J trimming: 7 bases; junction bases outside the gene matches: 3. In DNA, the CDR3 is TGTGCCATCAGGCCACAGGGGAATGAGCAGTTCTTC. Translation: CAIRPQGNEQFF.

This sequence joins TRBV30 and TRBJ1-5; D is possibly TRBD1 (6 bases). Trimming left V 0 bases short and J 7 bases short, with 10 bases between. CDR3 size: 13 residues. Per germline, CDR1 GTSNPN and CDR2 SVGIG (reference sequence). CDR3 in amino acids: CAWSVQGDQPQHF. For the CDR3, the DNA is TGTGCCTGGAGTGTACAGGGAGACCAGCCCCAGCATTTT.

CDR3 DNA sequence: TGTGCTAGTGGTTTGGGACAGGGCCGGGATACGCAGTATTTT. Protein: CASGLGQGRDTQYF. The chain is built from TRBV12-5 and TRBJ2-3; 7 nucleotides align to TRBD1. The CDR3 has 14 amino acids. Germline V gene sequence: CDR1 LGHNT, CDR2 FRNRAP. Trimming at V came to 1 base and at J to 6 bases, leaving 4 bases not matched to a gene.

The chain employs TRBV5-4 and TRBJ1-1; D is perhaps TRBD1 (5 bases). Looked up from germline, CDR1 is SGHNT and CDR2 is YYREEE (reference sequence). V gave up 4 bases and J gave up 0 bases, with 10 bases separating them. This CDR3 is 14 amino acids long. The CDR3 sequence: CASSTGTVNTEAFF. Written as DNA, the CDR3 is TGTGCCAGCAGCACCGGGACGGTGAACACTGAAGCTTTCTTT. The variable domain in full, completed from reference TRBV5-4 and TRBJ1-1, reads ETGVTQSPTHLIKTRGQQVTLRCSSQSGHNTVSWYQQALGQGPQFIFQYYREEENGRGNFPPRFSGLQFPNYSSELNVNALELDDSALYLCASSTGTVNTEAFFGQGTRLTVV.

The genes are TRBV2 and TRBJ2-5, with no clear D. V was shortened by 8 bases and J by 3 bases, with 10 bases between the two germline ends. The CDR3 is 12 amino acids. Germline-derived CDR1 and CDR2 are SNHLY and FYNNEI. The CDR3 reads CASAEVKETQYF. The CDR3 coding sequence is TGTGCCAGCGCTGAGGTGAAAGAGACCCAGTACTTC.

CDR3 in DNA: TGTGCCAGCAGCAGTGGGTCCTACAATGAGCAGTTCTTC. This gives the protein CASSSGSYNEQFF. The chain combines TRBV7-3 with TRBJ2-1, with D hard to call. Deletions cut 5 bases from V and 1 base from J, with 6 bases between. CDR1 is SGHTA and CDR2 is FQGTGA in the germline V gene. The CDR3 spans 13 residues.

This clone has a handful of counts. The chain joins TRBV20-1 to TRBJ1-5, with a weak D call TRBD1 (6 bases). Germline CDR1 and CDR2: DFQATT and SNEGSKA (reference sequence). The CDR3 runs to 15 residues. V was cut by 3 bases and J by 0 bases, with 12 bases left in between. CDR3 sequence reads: CSASLGHYSNQPQHF. Here the CDR3 DNA reads TGCAGTGCTAGTCTGGGACATTATAGCAATCAGCCCCAGCATTTT.

This sequence joins TRBV5-1 and TRBJ2-7; D possibly corresponds to TRBD2 (6 bases). The CDR3 length is 14 residues. V was trimmed by 4 bases and J by 3 bases, leaving 14 bases between them. The germline gives CDR1 SGHRS, CDR2 YFSETQ. CDR3 sequence: CASSVTGTYYEQYF. In nucleotides, the CDR3 is TGCGCCAGCAGCGTGACCGGGACTTACTACGAGCAGTACTTC.

The CDR3 region is CASSRGQENNQPQHF. CDR3 DNA: TGTGCCAGCTCAAGGGGACAGGAGAACAATCAGCCCCAGCATTTT. The chain couples TRBV18 to TRBJ1-5; 8 nucleotides agree with TRBD1. From germline, CDR1 is KGHSH and CDR2 LQKENI. This CDR3 spans 15 amino acids. The J segment lost 3 bases and the V segment lost 5 bases, leaving 6 bases of the junction unmatched.

The chain links TRBV20-1 to TRBJ1-2; no clear D. CDR3 size: 9 residues. In germline, CDR1 is DFQATT, CDR2 SNEGSKA (reference sequence). V was clipped by 8 bases and J by 8 bases, with 9 bases between them. CDR3 loop: CSSPGGYTF. CDR3 nucleotide sequence: TGCAGTTCGCCGGGAGGCTACACCTTC.

The chain couples TRBV2 to TRBJ1-2; TRBD1 matches 7 bases. V trimming: 7 bases; J trimming: 8 bases; junction bases outside the gene matches: 13. Per the germline V gene, CDR1 is SNHLY and CDR2 is FYNNEI. The CDR3 length is 14 residues. CDR3 amino acids: CASTLTGRSGGYTF. CDR3 bases: TGTGCCAGCACCCTGACAGGGAGATCCGGCGGCTACACCTTC.

The gene calls are TRBV7-2 and TRBJ2-7; 12 positions match TRBD2. Germline V gene lookup returns CDR1 SGHTA and CDR2 FQGNSA. J gave up 5 bases and V 5 bases, and 10 bases lay outside the gene matches. The CDR3 is 16 residues long. For the CDR3, the DNA is TGTGCCAGCAGCACTCCTAGCGGGAGGGCCTTCGACGAGCAGTACTTC. Amino acid sequence: CASSTPSGRAFDEQYF.

V gene TRBV4-1 combines with J gene TRBJ2-4; D possibly corresponds to TRBD1 (6 bases). CDR1 is MGHRA, CDR2 YSYEKL, per germline. This CDR3 is built from 15 residues. Between the trimmed V and J ends, which lost 2 bases and 5 bases, there was a span of 13 bases. CDR3 region: CASSQLYRVENIQYF. DNA of the CDR3: TGCGCCAGCAGCCAACTGTACAGGGTGGAAAACATTCAGTACTTC.

This clone has only one observation. The chain carries TRBV28 and TRBJ2-4; 10 nucleotides match TRBD1. Germline lookup yields CDR1 MDHEN and CDR2 SYDVKM. This CDR3 region has 17 residues. V lost 4 bases to trimming and J lost 3 bases; unmatched junction nucleotides: 9. This chain's CDR3 is CASSSSLTGGGKNIQYF. The CDR3 DNA reads as TGTGCCAGCAGTTCCTCCCTGACAGGGGGCGGCAAAAACATTCAGTACTTC.

This clone was seen a handful of times. The chain uses TRBV11-3 and TRBJ2-1; 7 positions agree with TRBD1. Germline trimming cut 5 bases from V and 7 bases from J; bases unmatched to any gene: 8. Germline CDR1 and CDR2: SGHNT and YENEEA. The CDR3 consists of 14 residues. The CDR3: CASSPRQGWNEQFF. In nucleotides, the CDR3 is TGTGCCAGCAGCCCAAGACAGGGATGGAATGAGCAGTTCTTC.

The chain uses TRBV2 and TRBJ1-1; perhaps TRBD1 as D (5 bases). V gave up 6 bases and J gave up 4 bases, with 18 bases separating them. This CDR3 spans 15 amino acids. Per the germline V gene, CDR1 is SNHLY and CDR2 is FYNNEI. CDR3 bases: TGTGCCAGCAGACGCTTGGGGCAGGGAAGCACTGAAGCTTTCTTT. It translates to CASRRLGQGSTEAFF.

V is TRBV30 and J is TRBJ1-2; 9 bases agree with TRBD1. Germline trimming cut 5 bases from V and 0 bases from J; bases unmatched to any gene: 7. The CDR3 runs 15 residues. From germline, CDR1 is GTSNPN and CDR2 SVGIG (reference sequence). CDR3 sequence reads: CAWAGQGATNYGYTF. The CDR3 bases are TGTGCCTGGGCGGGACAGGGCGCCACTAACTATGGCTACACCTTC.